These 27 T cell receptor beta chains came from one sample sequenced in a study of T cells expressing NK-cell markers. TCRdb reprocessed the 5' RACE reads and reports one entry per CDR3 protein, with no DNA. The data show about 540,000 distinct CDR3 sequences, and the top ten clones hold 3.5% to 4.5%. The sequenced sample consisted of blood T cells: a sorted CD56 or NKG2C T cell subset, CD4+ or CD8+ T cells, or bulk PBMC T cells (not recorded which). The receptor set was obtained from a man aged 18-30 years in good health.

The CDR3 loop reads CASSVAGGFDQPQHF. This chain links TRBV9 with TRBJ1-5; TCRdb reports TRBD1, a call that lacks DNA to check it against. CDR1 SGDLS and CDR2 YYNGEE come from the germline V gene. The CDR3 runs 15 residues.

V is TRBV10-3 and J is TRBJ2-7; TCRdb gives TRBD1 as the D gene, but with no DNA this cannot be confirmed. Germline lookup yields CDR1 ENHRY and CDR2 SYGVKD. The CDR3 runs 15 residues. The CDR3 reads CAILAAGASSYEQYF.

The chain employs TRBV20-1 and TRBJ1-1; the D call of TRBD1 rests on TCRdb alone, since no DNA is present to check it. Germline values: CDR1 DFQATT, CDR2 SNEGSKA (reference sequence). CDR3 length: 16 residues. The CDR3 loop reads CSARDTRQGGRVEAFF.

The J gene is TRBJ2-2, the V gene TRBV6-5; TCRdb selects TRBD2, and the lack of DNA leaves this call unchecked. The CDR3 sequence is 16 residues long. Per germline, CDR1 MNHEY and CDR2 SVGAGI. The CDR3 is CASSLFSSGSTGELFF.

The rearrangement joins TRBV6-5 to TRBJ1-4; lacking DNA, the TRBD1 call made by TCRdb goes unchecked. The CDR3 loop spans 14 amino acids. Per germline, CDR1 MNHEY and CDR2 SVGAGI. CDR3: CASSRTGSNEKLFF.

The rearrangement links TRBV6-1 to TRBJ1-4. The V gene's germline CDR1 is MNHNS and CDR2 SASEGT. CDR3 length: 15 amino acids. Here the CDR3 reads CASSRRGPKNEKLFF.

The chain carries TRBV20-1 and TRBJ1-2; absent DNA, TCRdb's TRBD1 call cannot be checked. There are 13 residues in the CDR3. The V gene's germline CDR1 is DFQATT and CDR2 SNEGSKA (reference sequence). CDR3 protein: CSARRDSVYGYTF.

The chain links TRBV4-1 to TRBJ2-3; TCRdb selects TRBD1, and the lack of DNA leaves this call unchecked. This CDR3 contains 15 residues. Germline CDR1 is MGHRA and CDR2 is YSYEKL. The CDR3 here is CASSHRDRTGDTQYF.

The V call is TRBV6-2 or TRBV6-3, the J call TRBJ1-1; absent DNA, TCRdb's TRBD1 call cannot be checked. The CDR3 has 13 amino acids. The germline V gene has CDR1 MNHEY and CDR2 SVGEGT. The CDR3 is CASSFDGGTEAFF.

The gene calls are TRBV12-3 or TRBV12-4 and TRBJ2-3; as DNA is missing, the TRBD1 call by TCRdb cannot be tested. The CDR3 is 15 amino acids. CDR3 amino acids: CASRSHREQLDTQYF.

This rearrangement joins TRBV5-1 to TRBJ1-5; TCRdb's D gene call, TRBD1, goes unchecked for lack of DNA. The CDR3 extends over 14 amino acids. The germline CDR1 and CDR2 sequences are SGHRS and YFSETQ. CDR3 sequence: CASSYSGGSQPQHF.

CDR3 sequence reads: CASREAGLAGQDEQFF. The chain combines TRBV4-1 with TRBJ2-1; there is no DNA to check the TCRdb D call of TRBD2. Germline V gene data show CDR1 as MGHRA and CDR2 as YSYEKL. This CDR3 is built from 16 residues.

The chain uses TRBV2 and TRBJ2-7; TCRdb picks TRBD1, but there is no DNA to check that call. CDR3 length: 14 amino acids. Germline V CDR1 and CDR2: SNHLY, FYNNEI. The CDR3 region is CASSDGGAFYEQYF.

The CDR3 is CASSPTRNEQYF. The chain is built from TRBV14 and TRBJ2-7. Looked up from germline, CDR1 is SGHDN and CDR2 is FVKESK. This CDR3 region has 12 residues. The entire variable domain, with the rest obtained from reference TRBV14 and TRBJ2-7, is as follows: EAGVTQFPSHSVIEKGQTVTLRCDPISGHDNLYWYRRVMGKEIKFLLHFVKESKQDESGMPNNRFLAERTGGTYSTLKVQPAELEDSGVYFCASSPTRNEQYFGPGTRLTVT.

The chain uses TRBV6-1 and TRBJ2-7. Germline V lookup: CDR1 MNHNS, CDR2 SASEGT. This CDR3 contains 14 residues. The CDR3 here is CASRPDVIAYEQYF.

The rearrangement joins TRBV12-3 or TRBV12-4 to TRBJ1-4; TCRdb proposes TRBD1, but this gene call is untestable without DNA. The CDR3 has 15 amino acids. The CDR3 protein is CASSFGSRGNEKLFF.

The genes are TRBV25-1 and TRBJ1-1; no DNA is available, so the TRBD1 call from TCRdb remains unchecked. The germline CDR1 and CDR2 sequences are MGHDK and SYGVNS. The CDR3 is made up of 11 amino acids. This CDR3 reads CASSRGAEAFF.

The chain joins TRBV4-3 to TRBJ2-7; TCRdb reports TRBD2, a call that lacks DNA to check it against. The CDR3 sequence is 16 residues long. CDR1 and CDR2 from the germline V gene are LGHNA and YSLEER. CDR3 loop: CASSQDRLAGASEQYF.

V usage is TRBV12-3 or TRBV12-4 and J usage is TRBJ1-4; TCRdb outputs TRBD1, but without DNA this stays unchecked. This CDR3 region has 15 residues. CDR3 sequence reads: CASSLRSRDDEKLFF.

The rearrangement joins TRBV20-1 to TRBJ2-5. The CDR3 consists of 11 residues. Germline V CDR1 and CDR2: DFQATT, SNEGSKA (reference sequence). CDR3 protein: CSVQFKETQYF.

This chain uses TRBV27 with TRBJ1-5; the D call of TRBD1 rests on TCRdb alone, since no DNA is present to check it. Germline loops: CDR1 MNHEY, CDR2 SMNVEV (reference sequence). The CDR3 is made up of 15 amino acids. The CDR3 loop is CASSRGTGVGQPQHF.

CDR3 amino acids: CASSSGRDSLNEQFF. This chain joins TRBV7-9 and TRBJ2-1; TCRdb picks TRBD1, but there is no DNA to check that call. The germline V gene encodes CDR1 SEHNR and CDR2 FQNEAQ (reference sequence). There are 15 residues in the CDR3.

The genes are TRBV7-8 and TRBJ1-1; TCRdb's D call of TRBD1 is untestable without DNA. In germline, CDR1 is SGHVS, CDR2 FQNEAQ. There are 15 residues in the CDR3. CDR3: CASSLTGGQPLEAFF.

The chain is built from TRBV5-1 and TRBJ2-1; the D call from TCRdb, TRBD2, cannot be confirmed without DNA. This CDR3 region has 16 residues. CDR1 and CDR2 from the germline V gene are SGHRS and YFSETQ. CDR3 amino acids: CASSVGPGTIYNEQFF.

V usage is TRBV7-2 and J usage is TRBJ2-3; TCRdb gives TRBD2 as the D gene, but with no DNA this cannot be confirmed. There are 22 residues in the CDR3. Germline CDR1 and CDR2: SGHTA and FQGNSA. The CDR3 reads CASSLSTPGLAGVGRASDTQYF.

This chain's CDR3 is CASSFESAEEETQYF. This rearrangement joins TRBV5-1 to TRBJ2-5. CDR1 and CDR2 from the germline V gene are SGHRS and YFSETQ. The CDR3 sequence is 15 residues long. The whole variable domain, remainder taken from reference TRBV5-1 and TRBJ2-5, is KAGVTQTPRYLIKTRGQQVTLSCSPISGHRSVSWYQQTPGQGLQFLFEYFSETQRNKGNFPGRFSGRQFSNSRSEMNVSTLELGDSALYLCASSFESAEEETQYFGPGTRLLVL.

The V call is TRBV6-5, the J call TRBJ1-5; TCRdb returns TRBD1, unconfirmable since there is no DNA. Germline V gene lookup returns CDR1 MNHEY and CDR2 SVGAGI. This CDR3 comprises 18 residues. The CDR3: CASSYRDRGSYSNQPQHF.